Listed below are T cell receptor beta chains from one sample, sequenced in a study of persistence of HIV-infected CD4 T cells. The repertoire was sequenced with immunoSEQ multiplex PCR; TCRdb's copy has only in-frame clones and lacks some. The sample contains 35,000 to 40,000 clones, 75% to 90% of which appear only once. No antigen is known for these receptors. Source: CD4+ T cells sorted from PBMCs after roughly 20-hour stimulation, taken from a patient who received antiretroviral therapy. The receptors originated from an adult man with HIV who was CMV-seropositive. Both conserved end residues are part of each CDR3. Each record gives: J gene, clone size, V gene, D gene, CDR3 protein, CDR3 DNA. D genes are given only for firm matches. Part of the rows lack a size; the others show once, few, many or a class for expanded clones.

j_call: TRBJ2-7
clone_size: .
v_call: TRBV7-3
d_call: .
cdr3_aa: CASSSDWGGEQYF
cdr3_nt: TGTGCCAGCAGCTCAGATTGGGGCGGCGAGCAGTACTTC

j_call: TRBJ1-6
clone_size: .
v_call: TRBV18
d_call: .
cdr3_aa: CASSPATGSVRTYNSPLHF
cdr3_nt: TGTGCCAGCTCACCTGCTACAGGGAGTGTGCGGACCTATAATTCACCCCTCCACTTT

j_call: TRBJ1-5
clone_size: .
v_call: TRBV6-5
d_call: .
cdr3_aa: CASTPEGGYQPQHF
cdr3_nt: TGTGCCAGCACCCCGGAGGGGGGCTATCAGCCCCAGCATTTT

j_call: TRBJ2-2
clone_size: .
v_call: TRBV2
d_call: .
cdr3_aa: CASTETLYTGELFF
cdr3_nt: TGTGCCAGCACGGAAACTCTTTACACCGGGGAGCTGTTTTTT

j_call: TRBJ2-1
clone_size: once
v_call: TRBV10-2
d_call: .
cdr3_aa: CASGLDRGSYNEQFF
cdr3_nt: TGCGCCAGCGGTTTGGACCGAGGTTCCTACAATGAGCAGTTCTTC

j_call: TRBJ1-6
clone_size: .
v_call: TRBV6-1
d_call: .
cdr3_aa: CASSEGRDSPLHF
cdr3_nt: TGTGCCAGCAGTGAAGGACGGGATTCACCCCTCCACTTT

j_call: TRBJ2-3
clone_size: .
v_call: TRBV19
d_call: .
cdr3_aa: CASSSMGTDTQYF
cdr3_nt: TGTGCCAGTAGTTCGATGGGAACAGATACGCAGTATTTT

j_call: TRBJ2-4
clone_size: .
v_call: TRBV12-5
d_call: TRBD1
cdr3_aa: CASGWTGGAKNIQYF
cdr3_nt: TGTGCTAGTGGGTGGACAGGGGGAGCCAAAAACATTCAGTACTTC

j_call: TRBJ2-7
clone_size: few
v_call: TRBV6-2/TRBV6-3
d_call: .
cdr3_aa: CASSYIIKTGSSYEQYF
cdr3_nt: TGTGCCAGCAGTTATATTATTAAAACAGGGAGCTCCTACGAGCAGTACTTC

j_call: TRBJ2-1
clone_size: .
v_call: TRBV15
d_call: .
cdr3_aa: CATSRDVQYNEQFF
cdr3_nt: TGTGCCACCAGCAGAGATGTACAATACAATGAGCAGTTCTTC

j_call: TRBJ2-1
clone_size: .
v_call: TRBV29-1
d_call: TRBD1
cdr3_aa: CSVQRRQGHNEQFF
cdr3_nt: TGCAGCGTTCAACGACGACAGGGGCACAATGAGCAGTTCTTC

j_call: TRBJ1-1
clone_size: .
v_call: TRBV28
d_call: .
cdr3_aa: CASSLRQNTEAFF
cdr3_nt: TGTGCCAGCAGTTTGAGGCAGAACACTGAAGCTTTCTTT

j_call: TRBJ2-3
clone_size: .
v_call: TRBV2
d_call: .
cdr3_aa: CASSEESTDTQYF
cdr3_nt: TGTGCCAGCAGTGAAGAGAGCACAGATACGCAGTATTTT

j_call: TRBJ2-7
clone_size: .
v_call: TRBV5-1
d_call: .
cdr3_aa: CASSLATGPTYEQYF
cdr3_nt: TGCGCCAGCAGCTTGGCCACGGGACCGACCTACGAGCAGTACTTC

j_call: TRBJ1-3
clone_size: .
v_call: TRBV9
d_call: TRBD1
cdr3_aa: CASSVDRGGAGNTIYF
cdr3_nt: TGTGCCAGCAGCGTAGACAGGGGTGGTGCTGGAAACACCATATATTTT

j_call: TRBJ1-2
clone_size: .
v_call: TRBV4-2
d_call: .
cdr3_aa: CASSQDRGARMNGYTF
cdr3_nt: TGTGCCAGCAGCCAAGATCGAGGGGCGCGGATGAATGGCTACACCTTC

j_call: TRBJ1-4
clone_size: .
v_call: TRBV5-1
d_call: TRBD1
cdr3_aa: CASSLDRGWQKLFF
cdr3_nt: TGCGCCAGCAGCTTAGACAGGGGGTGGCAAAAACTGTTTTTT

j_call: TRBJ2-1
clone_size: .
v_call: TRBV19
d_call: .
cdr3_aa: CASSVIGTMVHNEQFF
cdr3_nt: TGTGCCAGTAGTGTAATCGGGACAATGGTGCACAATGAGCAGTTCTTC

j_call: TRBJ2-1
clone_size: .
v_call: TRBV27
d_call: TRBD2
cdr3_aa: CATGDYGPNEQFF
cdr3_nt: TGTGCCACCGGGGACTATGGACCGAATGAGCAGTTCTTC

j_call: TRBJ2-2
clone_size: .
v_call: TRBV28
d_call: TRBD2
cdr3_aa: CASRRLAGGFTGELFF
cdr3_nt: TGTGCCAGCCGGCGACTAGCGGGAGGCTTCACCGGGGAGCTGTTTTTT

j_call: TRBJ2-7
clone_size: .
v_call: TRBV18
d_call: .
cdr3_aa: CASSLSAPGAYEQYF
cdr3_nt: TGTGCCAGCTCTCTTAGTGCCCCTGGGGCCTACGAGCAGTACTTC

j_call: TRBJ2-7
clone_size: .
v_call: TRBV15
d_call: .
cdr3_aa: CATSRDLGFYEQYF
cdr3_nt: TGTGCCACCAGCAGAGATTTGGGCTTCTACGAGCAGTACTTC

j_call: TRBJ1-6
clone_size: few
v_call: TRBV13
d_call: .
cdr3_aa: CASSAPGPLGDSPLHF
cdr3_nt: TGTGCCAGCAGCGCCCCGGGACCCCTTGGGGATTCACCCCTCCACTTT

j_call: TRBJ2-1
clone_size: once
v_call: TRBV6-5
d_call: TRBD2
cdr3_aa: CASSYAGGRYNEQFF
cdr3_nt: TGTGCCAGCAGTTATGCCGGGGGGAGATACAATGAGCAGTTCTTC

j_call: TRBJ2-2
clone_size: .
v_call: TRBV5-1
d_call: TRBD2
cdr3_aa: CASSSSGGATTGELFF
cdr3_nt: TGCGCCAGCAGCTCTAGCGGGGGGGCAACGACCGGGGAGCTGTTTTTT

j_call: TRBJ2-6
clone_size: .
v_call: TRBV19
d_call: TRBD1
cdr3_aa: CASRNPGTGGSGANVLTF
cdr3_nt: TGTGCCAGTAGGAATCCCGGGACAGGGGGCTCTGGGGCCAACGTCCTGACTTTC

j_call: TRBJ2-3
clone_size: .
v_call: TRBV7-6
d_call: .
cdr3_aa: CASSPPGTSYTDTQYF
cdr3_nt: TGTGCCAGCAGCCCCCCCGGGACGTCTTACACAGATACGCAGTATTTT

j_call: TRBJ1-6
clone_size: .
v_call: TRBV3-1/TRBV3-2
d_call: .
cdr3_aa: CASSQGSAGFSPLHF
cdr3_nt: TGTGCCAGCAGCCAAGGATCCGCGGGATTTTCACCCCTCCACTTT

j_call: TRBJ2-5
clone_size: .
v_call: TRBV28
d_call: .
cdr3_aa: CASSSPALETQYF
cdr3_nt: TGTGCCAGCAGTTCCCCAGCATTGGAGACCCAGTACTTC

j_call: TRBJ1-1
clone_size: .
v_call: TRBV7-9
d_call: TRBD1
cdr3_aa: CASSLDRGPTRPVF
cdr3_nt: TGTGCCAGCAGCTTAGACAGGGGGCCCACCCGTCCCGTTTTT

j_call: TRBJ2-7
clone_size: .
v_call: TRBV6-5
d_call: .
cdr3_aa: CASSYGTKQYF
cdr3_nt: TGTGCCAGCAGTTACGGTACGAAGCAGTACTTC

j_call: TRBJ1-5
clone_size: .
v_call: TRBV2
d_call: TRBD1
cdr3_aa: CASSEAGTGNQPQHF
cdr3_nt: TGTGCCAGCAGTGAAGCGGGGACAGGGAATCAGCCCCAGCATTTT

j_call: TRBJ1-2
clone_size: .
v_call: TRBV28
d_call: .
cdr3_aa: CASSLNGDLSGYTF
cdr3_nt: TGTGCCAGCAGTTTAAACGGGGATTTAAGCGGCTACACCTTC

j_call: TRBJ2-7
clone_size: .
v_call: TRBV6-5
d_call: .
cdr3_aa: CASSPDRGKGNEQYF
cdr3_nt: TGTGCCAGCAGTCCCGATCGAGGGAAGGGCAACGAGCAGTACTTC

j_call: TRBJ1-5
clone_size: .
v_call: TRBV2
d_call: TRBD1
cdr3_aa: CASSGQGLGAQHF
cdr3_nt: TGTGCCAGCAGTGGACAGGGTCTGGGAGCCCAGCATTTT